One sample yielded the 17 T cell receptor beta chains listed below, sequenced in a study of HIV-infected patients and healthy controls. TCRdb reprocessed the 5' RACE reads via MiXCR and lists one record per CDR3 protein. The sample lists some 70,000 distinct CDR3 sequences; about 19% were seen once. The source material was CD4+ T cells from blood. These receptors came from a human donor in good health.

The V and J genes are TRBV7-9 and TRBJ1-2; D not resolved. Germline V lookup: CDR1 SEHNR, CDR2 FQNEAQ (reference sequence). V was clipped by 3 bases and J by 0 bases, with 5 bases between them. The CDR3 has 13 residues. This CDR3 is CASSFYSNYGYTF. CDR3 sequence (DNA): TGTGCCAGCAGCTTTTATTCTAACTATGGCTACACCTTC. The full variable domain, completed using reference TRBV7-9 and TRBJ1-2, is DTGVSQNPRHKITKRGQNVTFRCDPISEHNRLYWYRQTLGQGPEFLTYFQNEAQLEKSRLLSDRFSAERPKGSFSTLEIQRTEQGDSAMYLCASSFYSNYGYTFGSGTRLTVV.

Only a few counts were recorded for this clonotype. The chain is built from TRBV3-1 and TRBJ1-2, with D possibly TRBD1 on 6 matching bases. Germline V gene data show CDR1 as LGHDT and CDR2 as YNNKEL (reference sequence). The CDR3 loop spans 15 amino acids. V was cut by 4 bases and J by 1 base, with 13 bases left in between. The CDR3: CASSRGAGLNYGYTF. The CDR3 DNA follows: TGTGCCAGCAGCCGGGGGGCAGGGCTTAACTATGGCTACACCTTC.

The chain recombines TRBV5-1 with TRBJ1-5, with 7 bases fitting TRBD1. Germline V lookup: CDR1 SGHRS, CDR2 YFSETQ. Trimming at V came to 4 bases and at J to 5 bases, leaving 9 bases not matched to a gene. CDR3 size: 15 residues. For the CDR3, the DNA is TGCGCCAGCAGCCTGGCAGGACAGGATCATCAGCCCCAGCATTTT. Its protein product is CASSLAGQDHQPQHF.

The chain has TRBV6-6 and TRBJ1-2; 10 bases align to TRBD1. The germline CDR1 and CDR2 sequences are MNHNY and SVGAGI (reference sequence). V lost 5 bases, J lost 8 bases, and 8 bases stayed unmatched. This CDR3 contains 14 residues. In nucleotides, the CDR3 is TGTGCCAGCAGTCCGCCCGGGACAGGGGAAGGCTACACCTTC. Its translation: CASSPPGTGEGYTF.

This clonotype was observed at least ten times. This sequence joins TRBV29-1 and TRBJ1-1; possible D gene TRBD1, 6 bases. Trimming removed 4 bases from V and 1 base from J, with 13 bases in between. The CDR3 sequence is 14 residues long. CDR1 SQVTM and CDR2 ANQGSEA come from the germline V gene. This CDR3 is CSVGDGGANTEAFF. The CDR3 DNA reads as TGCAGCGTTGGGGATGGGGGGGCGAACACTGAAGCTTTCTTT.

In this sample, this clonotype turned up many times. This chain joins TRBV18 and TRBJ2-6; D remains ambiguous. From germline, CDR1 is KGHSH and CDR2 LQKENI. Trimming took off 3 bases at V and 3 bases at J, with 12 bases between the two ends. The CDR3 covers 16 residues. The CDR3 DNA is TGTGCCAGCTCACCGAGTGTGAGCTTTGGGGCCAACGTCCTGACTTTC. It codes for CASSPSVSFGANVLTF.

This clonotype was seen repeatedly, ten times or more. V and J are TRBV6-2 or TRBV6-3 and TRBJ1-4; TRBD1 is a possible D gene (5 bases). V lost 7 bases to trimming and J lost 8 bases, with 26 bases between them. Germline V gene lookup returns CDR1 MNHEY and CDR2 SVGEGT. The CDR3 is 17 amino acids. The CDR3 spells CASNPRQSGTRREKLFF. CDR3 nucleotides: TGTGCCAGCAATCCCCGGCAGTCCGGGACGCGGAGGGAAAAACTGTTTTTT.

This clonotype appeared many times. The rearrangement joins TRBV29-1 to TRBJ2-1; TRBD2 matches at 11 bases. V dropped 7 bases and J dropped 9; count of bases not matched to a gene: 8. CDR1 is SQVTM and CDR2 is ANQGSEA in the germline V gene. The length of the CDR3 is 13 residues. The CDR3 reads CSGRLAGSGEQFF. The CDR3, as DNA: TGCAGCGGACGACTAGCGGGGTCCGGTGAGCAGTTCTTC.

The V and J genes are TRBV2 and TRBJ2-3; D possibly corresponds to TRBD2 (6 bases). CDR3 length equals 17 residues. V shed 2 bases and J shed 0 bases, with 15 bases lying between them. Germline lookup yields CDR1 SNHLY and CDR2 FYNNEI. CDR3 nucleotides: TGTGCCAGCAGTGAAAAATTGCTAGCGCTTAGCACAGATACGCAGTATTTT. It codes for CASSEKLLALSTDTQYF.

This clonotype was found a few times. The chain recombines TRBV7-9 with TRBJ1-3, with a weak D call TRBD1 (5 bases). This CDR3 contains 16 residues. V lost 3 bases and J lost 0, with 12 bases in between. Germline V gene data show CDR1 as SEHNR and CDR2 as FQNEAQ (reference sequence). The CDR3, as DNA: TGTGCCAGCAGCTTTCAGAGACAGTACTCTGGAAACACCATATATTTT. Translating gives CASSFQRQYSGNTIYF.

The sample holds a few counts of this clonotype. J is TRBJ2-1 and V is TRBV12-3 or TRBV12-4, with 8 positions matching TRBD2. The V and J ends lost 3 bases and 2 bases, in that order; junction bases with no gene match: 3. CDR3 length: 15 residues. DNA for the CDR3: TGTGCCAGCAGTTTTGAACTAGCGGCCTACAATGAGCAGTTCTTC. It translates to CASSFELAAYNEQFF.

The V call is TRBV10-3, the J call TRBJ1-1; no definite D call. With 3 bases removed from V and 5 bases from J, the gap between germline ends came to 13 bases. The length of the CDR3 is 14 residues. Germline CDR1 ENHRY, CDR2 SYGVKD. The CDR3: CAISEGNIGTEAFF. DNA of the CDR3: TGTGCCATCAGTGAAGGGAACATAGGGACTGAAGCTTTCTTT.

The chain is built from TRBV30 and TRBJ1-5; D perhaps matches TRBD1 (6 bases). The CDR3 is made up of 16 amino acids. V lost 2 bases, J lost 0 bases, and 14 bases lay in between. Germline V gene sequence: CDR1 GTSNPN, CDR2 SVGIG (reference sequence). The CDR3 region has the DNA TGTGCCTGGAGTATATTTACAGGGTATAGCAATCAGCCCCAGCATTTT. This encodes CAWSIFTGYSNQPQHF.

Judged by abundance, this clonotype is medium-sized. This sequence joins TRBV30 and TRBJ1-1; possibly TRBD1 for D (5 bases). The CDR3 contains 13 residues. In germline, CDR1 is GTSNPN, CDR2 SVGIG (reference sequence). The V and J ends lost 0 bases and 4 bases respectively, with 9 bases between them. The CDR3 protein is CAWSVSQGTEAFF. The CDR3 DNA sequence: TGTGCCTGGAGTGTATCCCAGGGCACTGAAGCTTTCTTT.

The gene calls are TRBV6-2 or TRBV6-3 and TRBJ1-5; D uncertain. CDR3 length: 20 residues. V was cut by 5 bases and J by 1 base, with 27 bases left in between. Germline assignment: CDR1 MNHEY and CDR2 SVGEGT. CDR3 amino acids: CASSTSLGRARAGSNQPQHF. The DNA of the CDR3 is TGTGCCAGCAGTACCAGCTTGGGCAGAGCGAGAGCGGGAAGCAATCAGCCCCAGCATTTT.

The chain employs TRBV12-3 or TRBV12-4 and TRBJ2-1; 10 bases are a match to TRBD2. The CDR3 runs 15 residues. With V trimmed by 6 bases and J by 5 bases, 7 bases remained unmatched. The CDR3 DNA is TGTGCCAGCAGGGAAAGCGGGAGGGGGAACAATGAGCAGTTCTTC. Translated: CASRESGRGNNEQFF.

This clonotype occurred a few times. The DNA for the CDR3 is TGTGCCAGTAGTATTATGTGGGGACAGGGGGCCTCTGGGGCCAACGTCCTGACTTTC. It yields the protein CASSIMWGQGASGANVLTF. This chain joins TRBV19 and TRBJ2-6, with 12 bases aligning to TRBD1. The CDR3 contains 19 residues. The junction had 6 bases not matched to a gene; V was cut back by 3 bases and J by 0 bases. The germline CDR1 and CDR2 sequences are LNHDA and SQIVND (reference sequence).